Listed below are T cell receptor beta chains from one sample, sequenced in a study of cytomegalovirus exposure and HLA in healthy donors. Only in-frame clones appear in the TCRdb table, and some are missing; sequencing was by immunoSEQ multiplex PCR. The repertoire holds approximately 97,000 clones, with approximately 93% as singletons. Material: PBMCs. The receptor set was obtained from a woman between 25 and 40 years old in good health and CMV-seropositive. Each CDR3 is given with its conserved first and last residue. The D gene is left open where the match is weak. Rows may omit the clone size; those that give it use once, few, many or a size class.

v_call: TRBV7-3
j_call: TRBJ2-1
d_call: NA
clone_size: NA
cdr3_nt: TGTGCCAGCAGCCCCTGGGTAGGGGACAATGAGCAGTTCTTC
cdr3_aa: CASSPWVGDNEQFF

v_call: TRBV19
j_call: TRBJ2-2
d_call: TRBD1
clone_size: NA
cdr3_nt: TGTGCCAGTAGAGTCCGGGACAGGGGGACCGGGGAGCTGTTTTTT
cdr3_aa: CASRVRDRGTGELFF

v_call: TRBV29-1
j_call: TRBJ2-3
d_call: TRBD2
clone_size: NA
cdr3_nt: TGCAGCGCAGCCGGGACTAGCACTTATACGCAGTATTTT
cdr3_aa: CSAAGTSTYTQYF

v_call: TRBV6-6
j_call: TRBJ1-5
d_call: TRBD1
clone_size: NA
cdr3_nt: TGTGCCAGCAGTTACTCGCCAGGGGGCGGCTATCAGCCCCAGCATTTT
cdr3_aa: CASSYSPGGGYQPQHF

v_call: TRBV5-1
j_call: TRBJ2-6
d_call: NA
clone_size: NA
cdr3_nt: TGCGCCAGCAGCCCAACAGGCTCTGGGGCCAACGTCCTGACTTTC
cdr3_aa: CASSPTGSGANVLTF

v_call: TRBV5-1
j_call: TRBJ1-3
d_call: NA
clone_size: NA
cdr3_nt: TGCGCCAGCAGCCTTGGACAGTCCTACTCTGGAAACACCATATATTTT
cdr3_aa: CASSLGQSYSGNTIYF

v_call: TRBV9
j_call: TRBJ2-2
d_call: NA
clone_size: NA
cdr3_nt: TGTGCCAGCAGCGTATCCGGGATTAACACCGGGGAGCTGTTTTTT
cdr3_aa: CASSVSGINTGELFF

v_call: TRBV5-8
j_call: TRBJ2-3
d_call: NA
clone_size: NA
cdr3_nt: TGTGCCAGCAGCTTTCGAGGAGGGGCGGGAAGACTGGGTACGCAGTATTTT
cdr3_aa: CASSFRGGAGRLGTQYF

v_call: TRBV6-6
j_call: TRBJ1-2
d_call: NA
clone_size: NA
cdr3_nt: TGTGCCAGCAGTTACCCGACAGATTATGGCTACACCTTC
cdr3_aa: CASSYPTDYGYTF

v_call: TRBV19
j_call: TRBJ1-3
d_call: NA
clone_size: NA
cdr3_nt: TGTGCCAGTAGTGCCCCGTATAGAAAACTGGGAAACACCATATATTTT
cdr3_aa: CASSAPYRKLGNTIYF

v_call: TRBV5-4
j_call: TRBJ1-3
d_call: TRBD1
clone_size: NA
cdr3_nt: TGTGCCAGCAGCTCGACAGGGAGGGGAAACACCATATATTTT
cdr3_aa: CASSSTGRGNTIYF

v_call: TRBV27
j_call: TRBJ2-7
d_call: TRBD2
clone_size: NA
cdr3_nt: TGTGCCAGCAGCATAAGAGGGCCGGGAGGGCCGTACGAGCAGTACTTC
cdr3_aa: CASSIRGPGGPYEQYF

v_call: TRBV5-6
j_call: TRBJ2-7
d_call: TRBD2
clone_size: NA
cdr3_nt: TGTGCCAGCAGGGGGACTAGCGGGAGCAACGAGCAGTACTTC
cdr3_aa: CASRGTSGSNEQYF

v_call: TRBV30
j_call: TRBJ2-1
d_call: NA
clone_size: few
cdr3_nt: TGTGCCTGGAGTAGCCGTTTAGACAATGAGCAGTTCTTC
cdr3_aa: CAWSSRLDNEQFF

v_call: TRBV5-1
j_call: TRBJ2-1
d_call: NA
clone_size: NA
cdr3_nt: TGCGCCAGCAGCTTGGTGACTCCCAATGAGCAGTTCTTC
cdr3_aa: CASSLVTPNEQFF

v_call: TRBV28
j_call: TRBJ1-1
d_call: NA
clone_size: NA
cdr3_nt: TGTGCCAGCAGTTTACGGGGAGGGAACACTGAAGCTTTCTTT
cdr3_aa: CASSLRGGNTEAFF

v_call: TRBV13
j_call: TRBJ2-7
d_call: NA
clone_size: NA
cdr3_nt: TGTGCCAGCAGCTTTACTCCGGGAGTTAAATACGAGCAGTACTTC
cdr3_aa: CASSFTPGVKYEQYF

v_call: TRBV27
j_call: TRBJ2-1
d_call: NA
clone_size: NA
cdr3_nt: TGTGCCACCCGCCGGGACACAAACAATGAGCAGTTCTTC
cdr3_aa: CATRRDTNNEQFF

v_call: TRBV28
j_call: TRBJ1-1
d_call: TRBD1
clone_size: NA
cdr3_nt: TGTGCCAGCAGTTTAACCCCAGGGACAGCTTTTGAAGCTTTCTTT
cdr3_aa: CASSLTPGTAFEAFF

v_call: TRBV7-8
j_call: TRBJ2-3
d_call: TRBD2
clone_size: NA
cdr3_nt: TGTGCCAGCAGCTTTAGCGGGAGCACAGATACGCAGTATTTT
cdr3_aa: CASSFSGSTDTQYF

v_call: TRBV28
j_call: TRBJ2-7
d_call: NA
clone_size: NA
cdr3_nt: TGTGCCAGCAGTTTCGCGGGCAGATCCTACGAGCAGTACTTC
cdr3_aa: CASSFAGRSYEQYF

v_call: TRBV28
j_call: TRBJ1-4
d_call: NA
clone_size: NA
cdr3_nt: TGTGCCAGCAGTCCCTATGGAGGGCCGGGAGAAAAACTGTTTTTT
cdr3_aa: CASSPYGGPGEKLFF

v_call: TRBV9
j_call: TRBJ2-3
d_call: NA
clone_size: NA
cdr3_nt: TGTGCCAGCAGCGTAGCTACGTTGGGTAGCGGCACAGATACGCAGTATTTT
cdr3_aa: CASSVATLGSGTDTQYF

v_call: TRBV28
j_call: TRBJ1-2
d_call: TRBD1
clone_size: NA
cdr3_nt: TGTGCCAGCCAATTGGACAGGGGTCAAGCTAACTATGGCTACACCTTC
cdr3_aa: CASQLDRGQANYGYTF

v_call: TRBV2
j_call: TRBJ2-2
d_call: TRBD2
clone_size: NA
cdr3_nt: TGTGCCAGCAGTGATGGTAGCGGGAGATCCGGGGAGCTGTTTTTT
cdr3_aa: CASSDGSGRSGELFF

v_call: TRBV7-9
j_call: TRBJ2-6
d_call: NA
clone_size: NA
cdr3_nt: TGTGCCAGCAGCTTATCAGTGGGAGCCCACTCTGGGGCCAACGTCCTGACTTTC
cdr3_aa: CASSLSVGAHSGANVLTF

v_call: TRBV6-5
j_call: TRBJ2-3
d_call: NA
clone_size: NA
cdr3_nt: TGTGCCAGCAGTGTGACGGGAATCACAGATACGCAGTATTTT
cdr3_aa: CASSVTGITDTQYF

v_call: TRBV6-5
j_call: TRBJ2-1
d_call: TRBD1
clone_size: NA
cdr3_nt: TGTGCCAGCAGTCCCGGGACAGGGATCAACAATGAGCAGTTCTTC
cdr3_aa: CASSPGTGINNEQFF

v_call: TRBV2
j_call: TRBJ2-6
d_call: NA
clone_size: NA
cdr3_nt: TGTGCCAGCAGTGTCCCCCGGACAGGGGCCAACGTCCTGACTTTC
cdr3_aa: CASSVPRTGANVLTF

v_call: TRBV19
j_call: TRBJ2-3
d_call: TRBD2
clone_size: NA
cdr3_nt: TGTGCCAGTAAGAGTTTAGCGGGAGTCATTGATACGCAGTATTTT
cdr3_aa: CASKSLAGVIDTQYF

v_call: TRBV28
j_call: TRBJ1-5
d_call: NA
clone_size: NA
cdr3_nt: TGTGCCAGCAGTTTCCAGGGAAATCAGCCCCAGCATTTT
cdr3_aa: CASSFQGNQPQHF

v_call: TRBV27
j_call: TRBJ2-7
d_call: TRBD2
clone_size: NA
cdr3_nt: TGTGCCAGCAGTACGACTAGCGAGACCTACGAGCAGTACTTC
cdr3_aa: CASSTTSETYEQYF

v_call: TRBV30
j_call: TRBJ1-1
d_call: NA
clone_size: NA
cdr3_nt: TGTGCCTGGAGTGTAGGCAGACTGATTAACACTGAAGCTTTCTTT
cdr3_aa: CAWSVGRLINTEAFF

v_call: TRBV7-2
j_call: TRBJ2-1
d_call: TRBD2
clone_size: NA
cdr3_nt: TGTGCCAGCAGTCTTGCTAGCGGACCCTACAATGAGCAGTTCTTC
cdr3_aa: CASSLASGPYNEQFF

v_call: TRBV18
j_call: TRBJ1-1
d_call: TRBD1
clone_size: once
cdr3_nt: TGTGCCAGCTCACCAAAGGACAGGGGCACTGAAGCTTTCTTT
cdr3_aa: CASSPKDRGTEAFF

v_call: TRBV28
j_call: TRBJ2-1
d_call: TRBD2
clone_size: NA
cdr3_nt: TGTGCCAGCAGGCAAATTCTAGCGGGAGGTTTCAATGAGCAGTTCTTC
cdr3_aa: CASRQILAGGFNEQFF

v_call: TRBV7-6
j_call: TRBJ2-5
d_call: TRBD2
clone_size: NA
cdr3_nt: TGTGCCAGCAGCCTTCTAGCGGGAGGCCGGGAGACCCAGTACTTC
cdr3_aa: CASSLLAGGRETQYF

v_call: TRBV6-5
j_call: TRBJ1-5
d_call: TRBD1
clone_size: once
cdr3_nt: TGTGCCAGCAGCCGGGACAGGGGGCGCCAGCCCCAGCATTTT
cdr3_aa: CASSRDRGRQPQHF

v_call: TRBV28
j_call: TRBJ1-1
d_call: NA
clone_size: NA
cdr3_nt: TGTGCCAGCCGTCCTGACACTGAAGCTTTCTTT
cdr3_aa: CASRPDTEAFF

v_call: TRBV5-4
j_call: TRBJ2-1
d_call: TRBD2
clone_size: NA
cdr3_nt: TGTGCCAGCAGCTTGGGGAGCGGGAGGTCCTACAATGAGCAGTTCTTC
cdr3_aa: CASSLGSGRSYNEQFF

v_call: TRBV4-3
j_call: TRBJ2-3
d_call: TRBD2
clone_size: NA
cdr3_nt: TGCGCCAGCAGCCAAGATCTCCCTAGCGGGATACGCACAGATACGCAGTATTTT
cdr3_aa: CASSQDLPSGIRTDTQYF

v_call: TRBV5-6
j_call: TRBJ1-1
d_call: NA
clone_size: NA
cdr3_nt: TGTGCCAGCAGCTTATGGCACACTGAAGCTTTCTTT
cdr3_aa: CASSLWHTEAFF